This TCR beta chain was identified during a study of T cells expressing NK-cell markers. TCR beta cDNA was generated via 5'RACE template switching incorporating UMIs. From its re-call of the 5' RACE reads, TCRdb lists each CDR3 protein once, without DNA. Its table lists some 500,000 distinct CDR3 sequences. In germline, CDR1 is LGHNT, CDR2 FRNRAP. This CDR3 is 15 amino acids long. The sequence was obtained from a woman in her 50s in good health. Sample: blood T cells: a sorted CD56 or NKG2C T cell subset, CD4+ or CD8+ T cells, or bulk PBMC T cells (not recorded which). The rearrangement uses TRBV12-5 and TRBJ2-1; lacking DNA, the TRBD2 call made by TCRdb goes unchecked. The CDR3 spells CASGRREGTSNEQFF.